The next 28 T cell receptor beta chains were all read from a single sample in a study of shared clonotypes between healthy human individuals (dated by TCRdb to between 2020 and 2021). Library preparation used the immunoSEQ multiplex PCR assay. What TCRdb holds here is the immuneACCESS table cut down to in-frame rearrangements. Part of the clones is not present; checked against another copy, under half of the missing clones reflect an unresolved V gene, and the others are unexplained. This sample has hundreds of thousands of clones in its table, and around 79% of those were observed once. Together, the top ten hold 8.5% to 12% of the sample. Sequencing was carried out using memory CD4+ T cells sorted from blood. This specimen's cell subset or site label, per the study, means: CD45RA-negative fraction. These TCRs come from a man under 40 in good health.

The J gene is TRBJ2-3, the V gene TRBV11-2; 7 positions match TRBD2. With 3 bases clipped from V and 4 bases from J, the junction kept 7 bases outside the gene matches. The CDR3 has 15 residues. CDR1 and CDR2 (germline): SGHAT, FQNNGV. The CDR3 loop reads CASSFDSGGPDTQYF. CDR3 DNA: TGTGCCAGCAGCTTCGATTCGGGAGGCCCAGATACGCAGTATTTT.

This clone is a singleton in its sample. The chain recombines TRBV7-9 with TRBJ1-6; no definite D call. CDR1 and CDR2 (germline): SEHNR, FQNEAQ (reference sequence). Trimming pared 7 bases from V and 7 bases from J, leaving 11 bases between. The CDR3 is 13 amino acids. CDR3 in amino acids: CASIQIENSPLHF. The CDR3, as DNA: TGTGCCAGCATACAAATTGAGAATTCACCCCTCCACTTT.

Of note for this clone: This CDR3 is also generated by other DNA sequences in the sample. The chain carries TRBV11-1 and TRBJ1-1, with D uncertain. The germline V and J ends were trimmed by 1 base and 5 bases, with 14 bases remaining between them. The CDR3 has 15 residues. From germline, CDR1 is SGHAT and CDR2 FQDESV (reference sequence). For the CDR3, the DNA is TGTGCCAGCAGCTTAGGTACCTGGGGAGGAACTGAAGCTTTCTTT. It codes for CASSLGTWGGTEAFF.

This rearrangement joins TRBV9 to TRBJ2-2; D not resolved. Trimming pared 0 bases from V and 8 bases from J, leaving 5 bases between. Germline V gives CDR1 SGDLS, CDR2 YYNGEE. The CDR3 has 12 amino acids. The CDR3 protein is CASSVAEGELFF. DNA of the CDR3: TGTGCCAGCAGCGTAGCTGAGGGGGAGCTGTTTTTT.

The genes are TRBV4-1 and TRBJ2-7; no reliable D call. Trimming removed 6 bases from V and 1 base from J, with 16 bases in between. Germline V gene data show CDR1 as MGHRA and CDR2 as YSYEKL. The CDR3 covers 15 residues. The CDR3 reads CASSPGQLISYEQYF. The CDR3, as DNA: TGCGCCAGCAGTCCAGGCCAGCTCATATCCTACGAGCAGTACTTC.

As to this clone: Within the sample, other DNA sequences also encode this same CDR3. The chain recombines TRBV11-2 with TRBJ2-1, with 10 bases that match TRBD1. Germline values: CDR1 SGHAT, CDR2 FQNNGV. Unmatched junction bases numbered 4, after V lost 0 bases and J lost 5 bases. The CDR3 length is 16 residues. The DNA of the CDR3 is TGTGCCAGCAGCTTAGACCGGGACAGGGGAGACAATGAGCAGTTCTTC. Translation: CASSLDRDRGDNEQFF.

The rearrangement uses TRBV27 and TRBJ2-7; D call uncertain. Trimming shortened V by 5 bases and J by 0 bases, and 8 bases separated the two germline ends. There are 13 residues in the CDR3. Germline-derived CDR1 and CDR2 are MNHEY and SMNVEV (reference sequence). CDR3 coding DNA: TGTGCCAGCAGTCGCCCCCCCTCCTACGAGCAGTACTTC. Translated, it gives CASSRPPSYEQYF.

This clone appeared many times. The J gene is TRBJ1-1, the V gene TRBV7-9; TRBD1 matches at 7 bases. V lost 4 bases and J lost 10; bases outside the gene matches: 12. Germline assignment: CDR1 SEHNR and CDR2 FQNEAQ (reference sequence). The CDR3 runs 14 residues. The CDR3 coding sequence is TGTGCCAGCAGCTCCCAGACAGGGATTGGGGGAGCTTTCTTT. It specifies CASSSQTGIGGAFF.

This clone was counted a single time. This chain connects TRBV6-5 to TRBJ1-2; D gene ambiguous. Looked up from germline, CDR1 is MNHEY and CDR2 is SVGAGI. Trimming took off 6 bases at V and 2 bases at J, with 7 bases between the two ends. This CDR3 spans 12 amino acids. CDR3 DNA sequence: TGTGCCAGCAGCAGAGTAAACTATGGCTACACCTTC. It yields the protein CASSRVNYGYTF.

This chain uses TRBV25-1 with TRBJ2-2, with 7 positions matching TRBD1. CDR1 is MGHDK, CDR2 SYGVNS, per germline. This CDR3 comprises 13 residues. V dropped 8 bases and J dropped 6; count of bases not matched to a gene: 6. DNA of the CDR3: TGTGCCAGCGGAAAGGGGGCGTCCGGGGAGCTGTTTTTT. Amino acids: CASGKGASGELFF.

The V and J genes are TRBV10-3 and TRBJ1-1, with D perhaps matching TRBD1 (5 bases). V lost 6 bases and J 9 bases, leaving 11 bases between the germline ends. The CDR3 spans 11 residues. Germline CDR1 reads ENHRY; CDR2 reads SYGVKD. DNA for the CDR3: TGTGCCATCAGCCACGGGACCCAAGCTTTCTTT. It yields the protein CAISHGTQAFF.

This clone came up once. The rearrangement uses TRBV11-3 and TRBJ2-5; possible D gene TRBD1, 6 bases. Germline CDR1 is SGHNT and CDR2 is YENEEA. Trimming left V 4 bases short and J 4 bases short, with 16 bases between. There are 15 residues in the CDR3. The chain's CDR3 is CASSSMTGNGETQYF. The CDR3 region has the DNA TGTGCCAGCAGCTCCATGACAGGAAATGGAGAGACCCAGTACTTC.

The V and J genes are TRBV5-4 and TRBJ2-7; maybe TRBD1 (6 bases). The length of the CDR3 is 14 residues. The ends were cut back, 4 bases at V and 6 bases at J, with 17 bases in the middle. Looked up from germline, CDR1 is SGHNT and CDR2 is YYREEE (reference sequence). Here the CDR3 DNA reads TGTGCCAGCAGCCGCGAGGGGGTCCCTTCCGAGCAGTACTTC. Translating gives CASSREGVPSEQYF.

This sequence joins TRBV4-1 and TRBJ2-3; the D call may be TRBD1 or TRBD2 (6 bases each). Looked up from germline, CDR1 is MGHRA and CDR2 is YSYEKL. This CDR3 region has 17 residues. V lost 6 bases, J lost 0 bases, and 19 bases lay in between. The CDR3 loop is CASSSGVAVSSTDTQYF. CDR3 in DNA: TGCGCCAGCAGTTCAGGGGTAGCGGTTAGCAGCACAGATACGCAGTATTTT.

The chain couples TRBV13 to TRBJ2-6; 10 positions agree with TRBD1. The junction had 11 bases not matched to a gene; V was cut back by 2 bases and J by 10 bases. The CDR3 runs 17 residues. Germline V CDR1 and CDR2: PRHDT, FYEKMQ (reference sequence). CDR3: CASSLPPDRGAKNVLTF. In DNA form, the CDR3 reads TGTGCCAGCAGCTTACCCCCGGACAGGGGGGCTAAAAACGTCCTGACTTTC.

The chain's CDR3 is CASSKTQGVGGYTF. The CDR3 DNA follows: TGTGCCAGCAGTAAAACACAGGGGGTCGGTGGCTACACCTTC. This sequence joins TRBV25-1 and TRBJ1-2, with TRBD1 matching over 8 bases. This CDR3 has 14 amino acids. The ends lost 5 bases at V and 7 bases at J; junction bases unmatched: 9. The germline gives CDR1 MGHDK, CDR2 SYGVNS.

This clone was found once. The gene calls are TRBV27 and TRBJ2-5; D gene uncertain. Between the trimmed V and J ends, which lost 2 bases and 4 bases, there was a span of 8 bases. Germline CDR1 is MNHEY and CDR2 is SMNVEV (reference sequence). The CDR3 spans 13 residues. CDR3 nucleotides: TGTGCCAGCAGTTTACGGGTTCTAGAGACCCAGTACTTC. It is translated as CASSLRVLETQYF.

For this clone: A read error likely explains this, since a far larger clone differs by one base. This sample includes further DNA sequences coding for the same CDR3. The rearrangement links TRBV5-5 to TRBJ2-5; no clear D gene. The CDR3 length is 12 residues. Germline values: CDR1 SGHKS, CDR2 YYEKEE (reference sequence). CDR3 sequence: CASSLDQETQYF. The CDR3 DNA reads as TGTGCCAGCAGCTTGGACCAGGAGACCCAGTACTTC.

The V call is TRBV20-1, the J call TRBJ2-1; D call uncertain. Trimming cost V 5 bases and J 7 bases, with 9 bases left between them. Per germline, CDR1 DFQATT and CDR2 SNEGSKA (reference sequence). The CDR3 covers 11 residues. In DNA, the CDR3 is TGCAGTGCTTTACAGTGGAATGAGCAGTTCTTC. It specifies CSALQWNEQFF.

The genes are TRBV7-6 and TRBJ1-2; no definite D call. Deletions cut 5 bases from V and 3 bases from J, with 16 bases between. Germline lookup yields CDR1 SGHVS and CDR2 FNYEAQ. The CDR3 is 15 residues long. The CDR3 region is CASSLGGPRDYGYTF. The DNA of the CDR3 is TGTGCCAGCAGCCTGGGAGGGCCCCGGGACTATGGCTACACCTTC.

The J gene is TRBJ1-1, the V gene TRBV6-9, with D uncertain. This CDR3 comprises 16 residues. V was clipped by 6 bases and J by 0 bases, with 17 bases between them. The germline CDR1 and CDR2 sequences are MNHGY and SVAAGI. Here the CDR3 DNA reads TGTGCCAGCAGCCCTTACATACAGCTCATGAACACTGAAGCTTTCTTT. This translates into CASSPYIQLMNTEAFF.

This clone was observed a few times. The genes are TRBV7-8 and TRBJ1-4; 7 bases align to TRBD1. Germline V gene sequence: CDR1 SGHVS, CDR2 FQNEAQ. With 5 bases clipped from V and 7 bases from J, the junction kept 22 bases outside the gene matches. This CDR3 spans 19 amino acids. CDR3 nucleotide sequence: TGTGCCAGCAGCCTTGACAGGGCAGGTGTTGGCGGGGAAAGTGAAAAACTGTTTTTT. It yields the protein CASSLDRAGVGGESEKLFF.

This chain joins TRBV7-9 and TRBJ1-2, with 9 bases matching TRBD1. The CDR3 runs 15 residues. Germline loops: CDR1 SEHNR, CDR2 FQNEAQ (reference sequence). Trimming cost V 10 bases and J 2 bases; bases outside gene matches: 11. The CDR3 reads CATTPLDRGNYGYTF. The CDR3 DNA reads TGTGCCACTACGCCACTCGACAGGGGGAACTATGGCTACACCTTC.

Notes on this clone: A clone one base away is much larger, so this may be a read error. The same CDR3 can be traced to other DNA sequences in this sample. The chain uses TRBV7-2 and TRBJ1-1, with D maybe TRBD1 (5 bases). Germline-derived CDR1 and CDR2 are SGHTA and FQGNSA. V lost 6 bases and J lost 0, with 8 bases in between. This CDR3 spans 13 amino acids. DNA for the CDR3: TGTGCCAGCAGTCGACAGATGAACACTGAAGCTTTCTTT. Translating gives CASSRQMNTEAFF.

The chain is built from TRBV11-2 and TRBJ2-3; D is possibly TRBD1 or TRBD2 (6 bases each). The V and J ends lost 1 base and 0 bases respectively, with 11 bases between them. The CDR3 runs 16 residues. Germline V lookup: CDR1 SGHAT, CDR2 FQNNGV. CDR3 coding DNA: TGTGCCAGCAGCTTAGCGGTCGGGGGCAGCACAGATACGCAGTATTTT. This translates into CASSLAVGGSTDTQYF.

This chain links TRBV6-6 with TRBJ2-7; the D gene is possibly TRBD1 (5 bases). Germline assignment: CDR1 MNHNY and CDR2 SVGAGI (reference sequence). The V end lost 5 bases, the J end lost 5 bases, and 22 bases lay between the germline ends. The CDR3 consists of 16 residues. The CDR3: CASSPTVGRGLNEQYF. The CDR3 region has the DNA TGTGCCAGCAGTCCCACCGTAGGAAGGGGCCTCAACGAGCAGTACTTC.

The chain joins TRBV7-6 to TRBJ2-3; D could derive from TRBD1 or TRBD2 (6 bases each). In germline, CDR1 is SGHVS, CDR2 FNYEAQ. The length of the CDR3 is 18 residues. Trimming pared 1 base from V and 2 bases from J, leaving 19 bases between. DNA for the CDR3: TGTGCCAGCAGCTTAGGCCCGAGGGGGGCGATTAACACAGATACGCAGTATTTT. Translating gives CASSLGPRGAINTDTQYF.

This clone was detected only a few times. This chain links TRBV5-4 with TRBJ2-7; 9 nucleotides agree with TRBD2. The CDR3 has 15 residues. J gave up 5 bases and V 4 bases, and 10 bases lay outside the gene matches. Germline V gives CDR1 SGHNT, CDR2 YYREEE (reference sequence). CDR3 sequence (DNA): TGTGCCAGCAGCCCCCGGAGTAGCGGGAGACACGAGCAGTACTTC. Translating it yields CASSPRSSGRHEQYF. Together with reference TRBV5-4 and TRBJ2-7, the CDR3 gives the full variable domain: ETGVTQSPTHLIKTRGQQVTLRCSSQSGHNTVSWYQQALGQGPQFIFQYYREEENGRGNFPPRFSGLQFPNYSSELNVNALELDDSALYLCASSPRSSGRHEQYFGPGTRLTVT.